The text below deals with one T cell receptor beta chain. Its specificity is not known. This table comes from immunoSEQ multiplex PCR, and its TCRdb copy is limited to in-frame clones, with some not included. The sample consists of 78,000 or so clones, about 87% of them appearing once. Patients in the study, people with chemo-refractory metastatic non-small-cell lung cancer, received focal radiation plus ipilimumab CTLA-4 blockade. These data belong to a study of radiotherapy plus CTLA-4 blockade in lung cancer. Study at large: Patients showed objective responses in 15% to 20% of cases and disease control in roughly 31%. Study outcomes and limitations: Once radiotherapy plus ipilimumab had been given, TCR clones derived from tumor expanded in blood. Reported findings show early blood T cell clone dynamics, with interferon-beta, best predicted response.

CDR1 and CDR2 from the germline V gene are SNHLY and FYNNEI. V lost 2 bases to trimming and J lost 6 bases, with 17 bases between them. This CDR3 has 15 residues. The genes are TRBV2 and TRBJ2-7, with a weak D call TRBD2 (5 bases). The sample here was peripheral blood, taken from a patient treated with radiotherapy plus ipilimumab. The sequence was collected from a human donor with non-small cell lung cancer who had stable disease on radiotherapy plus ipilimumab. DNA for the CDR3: TGTGCCAGCAGTGAACCTGGCCTTCCACGGGGCGAGCAGTACTTC. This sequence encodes CASSEPGLPRGEQYF.